One sample yielded the 8 T cell receptor beta chains listed below, sequenced in a study of STAT3 mutations in large granular lymphocyte leukemia. Antigen specificity for these receptors is unknown. Regarding the study as a whole: At least one immunodominant TCR beta clonotype appeared in every T-cell large granular lymphocyte leukemia patient.

Repertoires were generated with immunoSEQ multiplex PCR, while TCRdb's copy carries only in-frame clones and drops some. Of 9,500 to 12,000 clones in the sample, 88% were seen once. What was sequenced was peripheral blood mononuclear cells. Every receptor here comes from a man between 60 and 75 years old with T-cell large granular lymphocyte leukemia. Some clones in this sample may be carry-over from other donors' samples.

Regarding this clone: The sample carries other DNA sequences with the same CDR3. The genes are TRBV5-1 and TRBJ2-3, with 7 nucleotides matching TRBD1. The J segment lost 1 base and the V segment lost 4 bases, leaving 6 bases of the junction unmatched. CDR1 and CDR2 from the germline V gene are SGHRS and YFSETQ. The CDR3 loop spans 15 amino acids. The CDR3 nucleotides are TGCGCCAGCAGCCAGGGGGACCCACGCACAGATACGCAGTATTTT. This codes for CASSQGDPRTDTQYF.

The V and J genes are TRBV18 and TRBJ1-4; 7 nucleotides match TRBD1. CDR3 length: 15 amino acids. The V segment lost 5 bases and the J segment 4 bases; nucleotides outside the gene matches: 7. Germline V gene data show CDR1 as KGHSH and CDR2 as LQKENI. The CDR3 sequence: CASSTGTADNEKLFF. CDR3 DNA sequence: TGTGCCAGCTCAACTGGGACAGCCGATAATGAAAAACTGTTTTTT. Full variable domain (rest looked up from reference TRBV18 and TRBJ1-4): NAGVMQNPRHLVRRRGQEARLRCSPMKGHSHVYWYRQLPEEGLKFMVYLQKENIIDESGMPKERFSAEFPKEGPSILRIQQVVRGDSAAYFCASSTGTADNEKLFFGSGTQLSVL.

The gene calls are TRBV7-9 and TRBJ2-3; 14 bases are a match to TRBD2. From germline, CDR1 is SEHNR and CDR2 FQNEAQ (reference sequence). V shed 6 bases, J shed 5 bases, and the junction held 16 bases outside the gene matches. CDR3 length: 19 residues. CDR3 sequence reads: CASRPPGTSGRGREDTQYF. The CDR3 nucleotides read TGTGCCAGCAGGCCTCCCGGGACTAGCGGGAGAGGTCGGGAAGATACGCAGTATTTT.

The J gene is TRBJ1-4, the V gene TRBV30; 9 bases fit TRBD1. V trimming: 7 bases; J trimming: 8 bases; junction bases outside the gene matches: 8. Germline CDR1 GTSNPN, CDR2 SVGIG (reference sequence). The CDR3 covers 13 residues. The CDR3 DNA is TGTGCCTTCCACAGGGGGCAAAGGGAAAAACTGTTTTTT. Residues: CAFHRGQREKLFF.

The chain recombines TRBV5-1 with TRBJ2-7; D unclear. Trimming stripped 1 base from V and 4 bases from J, with 6 bases between. CDR1 and CDR2 from the germline V gene are SGHRS and YFSETQ. There are 12 residues in the CDR3. The CDR3 spells CASSLIGYEQYF. In nucleotides, the CDR3 is TGCGCCAGCAGCTTGATTGGGTACGAGCAGTACTTC.

This clone has a single count. The rearrangement joins TRBV5-4 to TRBJ2-7; TRBD1 aligns across 11 bases. Germline V gene sequence: CDR1 SGHNT, CDR2 YYREEE (reference sequence). V dropped 4 bases and J dropped 6; count of bases not matched to a gene: 6. This CDR3 has 14 residues. The CDR3 reads CASSVDRGPSEQYF. In nucleotides, the CDR3 is TGTGCCAGCAGCGTGGACAGGGGGCCATCCGAGCAGTACTTC.

The V call is TRBV5-1, the J call TRBJ2-7, with D maybe TRBD1 (6 bases). V dropped 1 base and J dropped 8 bases, with 13 bases sitting between them. From germline, CDR1 is SGHRS and CDR2 YFSETQ. The CDR3 is made up of 13 amino acids. The CDR3 nucleotides are TGCGCCAGCAGCTTGTACAGGGCTGGGAAGCAGTACTTC. Its translation is CASSLYRAGKQYF.

In its sample, this clone was seen once. CDR3 protein: CASIEVRGNQPQHF. The CDR3 DNA reads TGCGCCAGCATTGAGGTAAGGGGCAATCAGCCCCAGCATTTT. The chain has TRBV5-1 and TRBJ1-5; D not resolved. Trimming stripped 6 bases from V and 2 bases from J, with 12 bases between. Germline loops: CDR1 SGHRS, CDR2 YFSETQ. The CDR3 spans 14 residues.